This is a list of T cell receptor beta chains from one sample in a study of CD8 T cells in Susac syndrome. TCRdb redid the calling of the immunoSEQ multiplex PCR reads with MiXCR, one entry per CDR3 protein. The sample carries 85,000 to 130,000 distinct CDR3 sequences, roughly 94% recorded once. The specimen sequenced was CD8+ T cells from PBMCs. These receptors were obtained from a human donor with Susac syndrome. Both conserved end residues are part of each CDR3. The D gene is left open where the match is weak. Size is omitted from some rows. Given values are once, few, many or a class for expanded clones.

>TRBJ2-5|-|TRBV7-9|TRBD1
TGTGCCAGCAGTCCCCCAGGGGGCACGGAGACCCAGTACTTC
CASSPPGGTETQYF
>TRBJ2-7|-|TRBV5-1|TRBD1
TGCGCCAGCAAGGGGGACAGTTACGAGCAGTACTTC
CASKGDSYEQYF
>TRBJ1-2|-|TRBV20-1|TRBD1
TGCAGTGCTTTCTGGGACAGCGGTTTAAACTATGGCTACACCTTC
CSAFWDSGLNYGYTF
>TRBJ2-5|-|TRBV15|TRBD2
TGTGCCACCAGCTCCGGGGGGCAAGAGACCCAGTACTTC
CATSSGGQETQYF
>TRBJ2-7|-|TRBV6-5|-
TGTGCCACCCAATGGGGGTCGGGGCGATACGAGCAGTACTTC
CATQWGSGRYEQYF
>TRBJ2-2|-|TRBV4-1|-
TGCGCCAGCAGCCAACTCACCGGGGAGCTGTTTTTT
CASSQLTGELFF
>TRBJ2-1|-|TRBV4-3|TRBD1
TGCGCCAGCAGCCAAGAGCCCGGGACAGGCGGGAATGAGCAGTTCTTC
CASSQEPGTGGNEQFF
>TRBJ2-5|-|TRBV6-6|-
TGTGCCAGCAGCCCCATAAAACGGGGGAGGGAGACCCAGTACTTC
CASSPIKRGRETQYF
>TRBJ1-3|-|TRBV6-6|-
TGTGCCAGCACCCAGCACTCTGGAAACACCATATATTTT
CASTQHSGNTIYF
>TRBJ1-6|-|TRBV6-2/TRBV6-3|TRBD1
TGTGCCAGCAGTTACCCTACAGGGGGCCCGCCACCCCTCCACTTT
CASSYPTGGPPPLHF
>TRBJ2-7|-|TRBV20-1|TRBD2
TGCAGTGCTAGGGAGCGGGGGTTCGACGAGCAGTACTTC
CSARERGFDEQYF
>TRBJ2-2|-|TRBV3-1|-
TGTGCCAGCAGCCCACACCAGGGGGGGGTAGCGGACACCGGGGAGCTGTTTTTT
CASSPHQGGVADTGELFF
>TRBJ2-1|-|TRBV20-1|-
TGCAGTGCTAGTCGTGGGGGGCCTTTCAGCTCCTACAATGAGCAGTTCTTC
CSASRGGPFSSYNEQFF
>TRBJ1-1|-|TRBV27|-
TGTGCCAGCAGTTTATCGCGGACCGTCGAAGCTTTCTTT
CASSLSRTVEAFF
>TRBJ2-7|-|TRBV29-1|-
TGCAGCGTTGTGTTGGACTGGGGTAACGAGCAGTACTTC
CSVVLDWGNEQYF
>TRBJ1-1|-|TRBV11-2|-
TGTGCCAGCAGCTTGGGGGGGATCACTGAAGCTTTCTTT
CASSLGGITEAFF
>TRBJ1-1|-|TRBV2|-
TGTGCCAGCAGTGAAGACAGGGAAGGGCTGGAAGCTTTCTTT
CASSEDREGLEAFF
>TRBJ1-1|-|TRBV7-6|-
TGTGCCAGCAGTCCCCCGGACAGTGGGAACACTGAAGCTTTCTTT
CASSPPDSGNTEAFF
>TRBJ2-7|-|TRBV20-1|TRBD1
TGCAGTGCTAGAGGTTCAACCGGGACAGCCTCCTACGAGCAGTACTTC
CSARGSTGTASYEQYF
>TRBJ2-5|-|TRBV3-1|TRBD2
TGTGCCAGCAGCCAAGATCTGACTAGCGGCCAAGAGACCCAGTACTTC
CASSQDLTSGQETQYF
>TRBJ1-2|-|TRBV7-2|TRBD1
TGTGCCAGCAGCACCGACAGGGTGGATGGCACCTTC
CASSTDRVDGTF
>TRBJ1-1|-|TRBV20-1|TRBD1
TGCAGTGCTAGAGATTGGGGGGACAGTGCTGAAGCTTTCTTT
CSARDWGDSAEAFF
>TRBJ2-1|-|TRBV7-6|-
TGTGCCAGCAGCGCCGACGTTAGCTCCTACAATGAGCAGTTCTTC
CASSADVSSYNEQFF
>TRBJ1-2|once|TRBV14|TRBD1
TGTGCCAGCACCCCGGGCCTGGGGACAGGGACCTATGGCTACACCTTC
CASTPGLGTGTYGYTF
>TRBJ2-7|-|TRBV9|-
TGTGCCAGCAGCGTTTCCGGGGCATACGAGCAGTACTTC
CASSVSGAYEQYF
>TRBJ2-6|-|TRBV11-2|-
TGTGCCAGCAGCCCCGAGCGGTCTGGGGCCAACGTCCTGACTTTC
CASSPERSGANVLTF
>TRBJ2-7|-|TRBV5-6|TRBD1
TGTGCCAGCGGTCCGGGACAGGGCAACTACGAGCAGTACTTC
CASGPGQGNYEQYF
>TRBJ2-6|-|TRBV5-1|-
TGCGCCAGCAGCTTGCGGGGCAGTGGGGCCAACGTCCTGACTTTC
CASSLRGSGANVLTF
>TRBJ2-7|-|TRBV7-9|-
TGTGCCAGCAGCTCCAGGGGGGAGGCCTACGAGCAGTACTTC
CASSSRGEAYEQYF
>TRBJ2-1|-|TRBV3-1|-
TGTGCCAGCAGCCGGGATCGGCATGAGCAGTTCTTC
CASSRDRHEQFF
>TRBJ2-7|once|TRBV10-3|-
TGTGCCATTGGTCAGGGGCTCGAGCAGTACTTC
CAIGQGLEQYF
>TRBJ1-1|-|TRBV20-1|-
TGCAGTGCTAGAGAAACAGCAGAACCTGAAGCTTTCTTT
CSARETAEPEAFF
>TRBJ2-1|-|TRBV4-3|-
TGCGCCAGCAGCCAGAGAGGCTTCTACAATGAGCAGTTCTTC
CASSQRGFYNEQFF
>TRBJ2-2|-|TRBV9|-
TGTGCCAGCAGCGCGGGCCCCGGGGAGCTGTTTTTT
CASSAGPGELFF
>TRBJ2-2|-|TRBV3-1|-
TGTGCCAGCAGCCAATTGGTTCTGAGAGACACCGGGGAGCTGTTTTTT
CASSQLVLRDTGELFF
>TRBJ2-7|once|TRBV9|TRBD1
TGTGCCAGCAGCGTCTGGGACAGGGACCACGAGCAGTACTTC
CASSVWDRDHEQYF
>TRBJ1-2|-|TRBV6-2/TRBV6-3|-
TGTGCCAGCACAACAGGCCCCTATGGCTACACCTTC
CASTTGPYGYTF
>TRBJ1-3|once|TRBV4-3|-
TGCGCCAGCAGCCAAGGAGGGGGCTCTGGAAACACCATATATTTT
CASSQGGGSGNTIYF
>TRBJ1-2|once|TRBV2|-
TGTGCCAGCATCGGGCCCTATGGCTACACCTTC
CASIGPYGYTF
>TRBJ2-2|-|TRBV9|-
TGTGCCAGCAGCCCGACCCAGGGGAACGGGGAGCTGTTTTTT
CASSPTQGNGELFF
>TRBJ1-2|-|TRBV3-1|-
TGTGCCAGCAGCCAAGAACTTACCCGGACGGGAGACTATGGCTACACCTTC
CASSQELTRTGDYGYTF
>TRBJ2-7|-|TRBV7-6|TRBD1
TGTGCCAGCAGCTCCACAGGGGGCGCGGGGCTCGAGCAGTACTTC
CASSSTGGAGLEQYF
>TRBJ1-6|-|TRBV29-1|-
TGCAGCGTGAACCAGGGCCCGGGTTCACCCCTCCACTTT
CSVNQGPGSPLHF
>TRBJ1-1|-|TRBV20-1|-
TGCAGTGCCCCTTTGGGGGGTGAAGCTTTCTTT
CSAPLGGEAFF
>TRBJ2-7|-|TRBV6-6|-
TGTGCCAGCAGCCAAGACAGAAACGAGCAGTACTTC
CASSQDRNEQYF
>TRBJ2-2|-|TRBV14|-
TGTGCCAGCAGCCCGACCGGGCCCACGAACACCGGGGAGCTGTTTTTT
CASSPTGPTNTGELFF
>TRBJ2-3|-|TRBV3-1|-
TGTGCCAGCAGCCAACGGCCGGGGGATGGAGAGCGGACTAGCACAGATACGCAGTATTTT
CASSQRPGDGERTSTDTQYF
>TRBJ2-7|-|TRBV6-5|-
TGTGCCAGCAGCCCCGCTGGACAGAATTCCTACGAGCAGTACTTC
CASSPAGQNSYEQYF
>TRBJ2-1|-|TRBV9|-
TGTGCCAGCAGCGTATCAACCTACAATGAGCAGTTCTTC
CASSVSTYNEQFF
>TRBJ2-1|-|TRBV5-1|TRBD1
TGCGCCAGCAAGGACAGGGTCGGGAATGAGCAGTTCTTC
CASKDRVGNEQFF
>TRBJ2-2|-|TRBV14|TRBD1
TGTGCCAGCAGCCTACAGGGGGCCGGGGAGCTGTTTTTT
CASSLQGAGELFF
>TRBJ2-1|-|TRBV9|TRBD2
TGTGCCAGCAGCGCGAGCGGGGGTGGTGACAATGAGCAGTTCTTC
CASSASGGGDNEQFF
>TRBJ2-1|-|TRBV7-9|-
TGTGCCAGCAGCTTAGACGGGGCCACCTACAATGAGCAGTTCTTC
CASSLDGATYNEQFF